The next 26 T cell receptor beta chains were all read from a single sample in a study of cytomegalovirus exposure and HLA in healthy donors. The PCR used 60 Vbeta and 13 Jbeta primers. The data were produced by immunoSEQ multiplex PCR, yet TCRdb's version contains in-frame clones alone and is incomplete. Of under 150,000 clones detected, about four fifths appear once; the ten largest clones hold roughly 4%. The sequencing sample was made of PBMCs. These receptors were taken from a woman aged 40 to 49 in good health and CMV-seronegative.

This chain joins TRBV29-1 and TRBJ1-2, with TRBD1 as a possible D gene (6 bases). The germline V gene encodes CDR1 SQVTM and CDR2 ANQGSEA. The V end lost 4 bases, the J end lost 1 base, and 7 bases lay between the germline ends. The CDR3 consists of 12 residues. CDR3 sequence reads: CSVGDINYGYTF. As DNA, the CDR3 is TGCAGCGTTGGGGACATTAACTATGGCTACACCTTC.

This sequence joins TRBV11-2 and TRBJ2-1; the D is unclear. Germline V gene data show CDR1 as SGHAT and CDR2 as FQNNGV. The CDR3 is 16 amino acids. Trimming removed 4 bases at V and 0 bases at J, with 13 bases between. The DNA of the CDR3 is TGTGCCAGCAGCTCCTCACCCCTTAGCTCCTACAATGAGCAGTTCTTC. Translation: CASSSSPLSSYNEQFF.

This clone was picked up one time. The chain carries TRBV9 and TRBJ1-2, with D possibly being TRBD1 (5 bases). V lost 4 bases and J 2 bases, leaving 15 bases between the germline ends. The germline gives CDR1 SGDLS, CDR2 YYNGEE. The CDR3 spans 15 residues. In nucleotides, the CDR3 is TGTGCCAGCAGCCCCCAGGGCACCAGCAACTATGGCTACACCTTC. It is translated as CASSPQGTSNYGYTF.

The chain is built from TRBV7-2 and TRBJ2-7; TRBD2 matches at 11 bases. V lost 3 bases to trimming and J lost 5 bases; unmatched junction nucleotides: 9. In germline, CDR1 is SGHTA, CDR2 FQGNSA. CDR3 length equals 16 residues. This chain's CDR3 is CASSFTLAGGKDEQYF. Written as DNA, the CDR3 is TGTGCCAGCAGCTTTACTCTAGCGGGAGGTAAAGACGAGCAGTACTTC.

The chain has TRBV5-1 and TRBJ2-1; 9 nucleotides agree with TRBD2. Germline trimming cut 5 bases from V and 0 bases from J; bases unmatched to any gene: 3. Germline values: CDR1 SGHRS, CDR2 YFSETQ. This CDR3 comprises 15 residues. CDR3 nucleotides: TGCGCCAGCAGATTTAGCGGGAGCTCCTACAATGAGCAGTTCTTC. Its translation is CASRFSGSSYNEQFF.

This chain joins TRBV29-1 and TRBJ2-1; 13 bases map to TRBD2. Trimming took 7 bases from V and 2 from J; bases not matched to a gene: 8. The CDR3 spans 16 residues. The V gene's germline CDR1 is SQVTM and CDR2 ANQGSEA. In DNA, the CDR3 is TGCAGCGCACTCGGACTAGCGGGGGAGACCTACAATGAGCAGTTCTTC. This sequence encodes CSALGLAGETYNEQFF.

The chain links TRBV5-4 to TRBJ1-2; TRBD1 matches 7 bases. CDR3 length equals 16 residues. Germline CDR1 SGHNT, CDR2 YYREEE (reference sequence). The V gene end was trimmed by 3 bases and the J gene end by 7 bases; junction bases not matched to a gene: 15. The CDR3 DNA sequence: TGTGCCAGCAGCTCTAACCCGGGACAGCCTCCAGGTGGCTACACCTTC. Protein: CASSSNPGQPPGGYTF.

V usage is TRBV29-1 and J usage is TRBJ2-5, with 7 bases aligning to TRBD2. Germline values: CDR1 SQVTM, CDR2 ANQGSEA. Trimming removed 7 bases from V and 1 base from J; junction bases left unmatched: 12. The CDR3 extends over 15 amino acids. The CDR3, as DNA: TGCAGCGCACTGCGGGGGTTGGGTCGCCAAGAGACCCAGTACTTC. Translating gives CSALRGLGRQETQYF.

The chain links TRBV5-6 to TRBJ2-5; 10 nucleotides line up with TRBD1. The CDR3 has 14 residues. Germline V gives CDR1 SGHDT, CDR2 YYEEEE. The J segment lost 5 bases and the V segment lost 0 bases, leaving 1 base of the junction unmatched. In DNA form, the CDR3 reads TGTGCCAGCAGCTTGGGGGACAGGGGTGAGACCCAGTACTTC. It translates to CASSLGDRGETQYF.

This clone was detected many times. The chain uses TRBV7-9 and TRBJ1-4, with D uncertain. CDR3 length equals 14 residues. The germline V and J ends were trimmed by 2 bases and 5 bases, with 9 bases remaining between them. Germline V gene sequence: CDR1 SEHNR, CDR2 FQNEAQ (reference sequence). The CDR3 region has the DNA TGTGCCAGCAGCTTAAGGCGGGCGAATGAAAAACTGTTTTTT. This codes for CASSLRRANEKLFF.

The chain couples TRBV10-3 to TRBJ1-4; 9 bases are shared with TRBD1. The CDR3 is 14 amino acids. V lost 7 bases and J lost 4; bases outside the gene matches: 4. Per germline, CDR1 ENHRY and CDR2 SYGVKD. The CDR3 loop reads CAITRTGVNEKLFF. The CDR3, as DNA: TGTGCCATCACCCGGACAGGGGTTAATGAAAAACTGTTTTTT.

The chain has TRBV6-5 and TRBJ1-1; the D is unclear. Between the trimmed V and J ends, which lost 11 bases and 0 bases, there was a span of 13 bases. CDR3 length: 13 amino acids. Germline loops: CDR1 MNHEY, CDR2 SVGAGI. The CDR3 region is CAASYGVNTEAFF. CDR3 coding DNA: TGTGCCGCATCTTATGGAGTGAACACTGAAGCTTTCTTT.

This clone was counted once. The chain carries TRBV6-6 and TRBJ2-3; 8 bases fit TRBD1. Germline-derived CDR1 and CDR2 are MNHNY and SVGAGI (reference sequence). J gave up 4 bases and V 9 bases, and 6 bases lay outside the gene matches. This CDR3 contains 13 residues. In DNA, the CDR3 is TGTGCCAGGAGTGCAGGGGGCGCAGATACGCAGTATTTT. It codes for CARSAGGADTQYF.

The chain carries TRBV14 and TRBJ1-1; D remains unclear. The V gene lost 1 base and the J gene lost 9 bases, with 15 bases spanning the gap. The CDR3 spans 14 residues. CDR1 SGHDN and CDR2 FVKESK come from the germline V gene. CDR3 amino acids: CASSQGRRAGKAFF. Written as DNA, the CDR3 is TGTGCCAGCAGCCAAGGCAGGAGGGCAGGAAAAGCTTTCTTT.

The chain carries TRBV7-9 and TRBJ2-2; D is perhaps TRBD2 (5 bases). The CDR3 has 13 amino acids. CDR1 and CDR2 (germline): SEHNR, FQNEAQ (reference sequence). V was pared by 6 bases and J by 6 bases, with 11 bases between. The CDR3 nucleotides are TGTGCCAGCAGGGCCGGAGGACCCGGGGAGCTGTTTTTT. Its translation is CASRAGGPGELFF.

The rearrangement uses TRBV15 and TRBJ1-5; 10 bases fit TRBD1. The CDR3 totals 18 residues. V gave up 6 bases and J gave up 3 bases; unmatched junction bases: 14. From germline, CDR1 is LNHNV and CDR2 YYDKDF (reference sequence). The CDR3 region has the DNA TGTGCCACCAGTTCGACTTCCGGGACAGGGGCCTTCAATCAGCCCCAGCATTTT. The encoded protein is CATSSTSGTGAFNQPQHF. Filled out from reference TRBV15 and TRBJ1-5, the complete variable domain reads DAMVIQNPRYQVTQFGKPVTLSCSQTLNHNVMYWYQQKSSQAPKLLFHYYDKDFNNEADTPDNFQSRRPNTSFCFLDIRSPGLGDTAMYLCATSSTSGTGAFNQPQHFGDGTRLSIL.

As concerns this clone: One end of the junction does not line up with germline, which may come from a read error. The chain has TRBV28 and TRBJ1-4, with 9 bases matching TRBD1. The germline V gene encodes CDR1 MDHEN and CDR2 SYDVKM. The CDR3 sequence is 16 residues long. CDR3 nucleotides: TGTGCCCGCAGTTTAATGGGGACAGGGCCTAATGAAAAACTGTTTTTT. This gives the protein CARSLMGTGPNEKLFF. Drawing the rest from reference TRBV28 and TRBJ1-4, the complete variable domain is DVKVTQSSRYLVKRTGEKVFLECVQDMDHENMFWYRQDPGLGLRLIYFSYDVKMKEKGDIPEGYSVSREKKERFSLILESASTNQTSMYLCARSLMGTGPNEKLFFGSGTQLSVL.

The rearrangement joins TRBV7-9 to TRBJ1-2; TRBD1 might be the D (5 bases). CDR1 is SEHNR, CDR2 FQNEAQ, per germline (reference sequence). The ends were cut back, 5 bases at V and 4 bases at J, with 8 bases in the middle. This CDR3 is 12 amino acids long. This CDR3 reads CASSPDSYGYTF. CDR3 nucleotides: TGTGCCAGCAGCCCAGACAGCTATGGCTACACCTTC.

The CDR3 sequence is CASSPWYGYSNQPQHF. In DNA, the CDR3 is TGCGCCAGCAGCCCCTGGTACGGTTATAGCAATCAGCCCCAGCATTTT. The chain has TRBV4-3 and TRBJ1-5; D uncertain. This CDR3 comprises 16 residues. From germline, CDR1 is LGHNA and CDR2 YSLEER. V was clipped by 4 bases and J by 0 bases, with 13 bases between them.

V gene TRBV5-1 combines with J gene TRBJ1-1; tentatively, D is TRBD1 (5 bases). Germline loops: CDR1 SGHRS, CDR2 YFSETQ. This CDR3 has 15 residues. The V and J ends lost 0 bases and 7 bases respectively, with 16 bases between them. In DNA, the CDR3 is TGCGCCAGCAGCTTGGTTAGCCCTGGGGCGGATGAAGCTTTCTTT. Amino acids: CASSLVSPGADEAFF. Filled out from reference TRBV5-1 and TRBJ1-1, the complete variable domain reads KAGVTQTPRYLIKTRGQQVTLSCSPISGHRSVSWYQQTPGQGLQFLFEYFSETQRNKGNFPGRFSGRQFSNSRSEMNVSTLELGDSALYLCASSLVSPGADEAFFGQGTRLTVV.

The CDR3 region is CASGFEVWGQGEGGSYEQYF. In DNA form, the CDR3 reads TGTGCTAGTGGTTTTGAAGTTTGGGGACAGGGGGAAGGGGGCTCCTACGAGCAGTACTTC. This sequence joins TRBV12-5 and TRBJ2-7; 11 nucleotides agree with TRBD1. Germline V lookup: CDR1 LGHNT, CDR2 FRNRAP. The CDR3 loop spans 20 amino acids. V was pared by 3 bases and J by 0 bases, with 16 bases of the junction left unmatched.

The rearrangement joins TRBV4-2 to TRBJ1-2; weak D call: TRBD1 (6 bases). V was shortened by 1 base and J by 8 bases, with 20 bases between the two germline ends. The germline CDR1 and CDR2 sequences are LGHNA and YNFKEQ. The CDR3 has 16 amino acids. The CDR3: CASSQGKPGQPRGYTF. The CDR3 nucleotides read TGTGCCAGCAGCCAAGGGAAGCCGGGACAACCGAGGGGCTACACCTTC.

The gene calls are TRBV7-9 and TRBJ2-5; D gene uncertain. Germline lookup yields CDR1 SEHNR and CDR2 FQNEAQ (reference sequence). Trimming cost V 5 bases and J 4 bases, with 11 bases left between them. The CDR3 length is 13 residues. CDR3 residues: CASSLPPGETQYF. CDR3 bases: TGTGCCAGCAGCCTACCCCCCGGAGAGACCCAGTACTTC.

The gene calls are TRBV5-1 and TRBJ2-1, with D possibly being TRBD2 (6 bases). Deletions cut 4 bases from V and 7 bases from J, with 18 bases between. This CDR3 comprises 15 residues. CDR1 SGHRS and CDR2 YFSETQ come from the germline V gene. The CDR3 DNA reads TGCGCCAGCAGCGGGTGGGGGGAATCTGGGAATGAGCAGTTCTTC. It codes for CASSGWGESGNEQFF.

The J gene is TRBJ2-7, the V gene TRBV7-9, with 8 bases that match TRBD2. Germline trimming cut 5 bases from V and 7 bases from J; bases unmatched to any gene: 7. The V gene's germline CDR1 is SEHNR and CDR2 FQNEAQ (reference sequence). This CDR3 is built from 13 residues. CDR3: CASSRGLAGEQYF. DNA of the CDR3: TGTGCCAGCAGCCGAGGACTAGCAGGGGAGCAGTACTTC.

The V and J genes are TRBV6-5 and TRBJ2-1, with 9 bases aligning to TRBD1. The V gene's germline CDR1 is MNHEY and CDR2 SVGAGI. The CDR3 sequence is 14 residues long. J was trimmed by 3 bases and V by 4 bases; bases with no gene match: 1. This CDR3 reads CASSWDRDYNEQFF. Written as DNA, the CDR3 is TGTGCCAGCAGTTGGGACAGGGACTACAATGAGCAGTTCTTC.